This TCR beta chain was sequenced in a study of T-cell memory formation after mild COVID-19. In this sample, this clonotype turned up a few times. What it binds is unknown. Whole-study findings and limits: Day 15 to 85 contractors were CD4/CD8 balanced; later expanders leaned CD4+. Chiefly within CM and EM were the contracting CD4+ clones; CD8+ ones were within EMRA.

Using its own MiXCR run on the 5' RACE reads, TCRdb lists one record per CDR3 protein. The table includes fewer than 400,000 distinct CDR3 sequences, roughly 15% detected once. The V gene lost 6 bases and the J gene lost 4 bases, with 10 bases spanning the gap. Germline V gene sequence: CDR1 LNHDA, CDR2 SQIVND (reference sequence). The CDR3 is made up of 13 amino acids. The chain has TRBV19 and TRBJ2-1; D unclear. Material: PBMCs or a T cell subset sorted from them (not recorded which). The origin of this receptor is a man between 18 and 29 years old who had mild COVID-19 (a few samples of this study predate the infection). Cell type and time point are not known. CDR3 protein: CASSTAPYNEQFF. The CDR3 DNA reads as TGTGCCAGTAGCACAGCCCCATACAATGAGCAGTTCTTC.